The 27 T cell receptor beta chains below come from one sample, sequenced in a study of blood T cell repertoires in COVID-19. Generated by immunoSEQ multiplex PCR, the TCRdb table keeps only in-frame clones and is missing some. The sample contains 150,000 or so clones, more than 65% of which appear only once. Sequenced sample: peripheral blood. The receptor set was obtained from a woman aged 55-69 years with acute or convalescent COVID-19.

The V call is TRBV4-1, the J call TRBJ2-2; 12 nucleotides agree with TRBD2. The germline gives CDR1 MGHRA, CDR2 YSYEKL. J gave up 6 bases and V 5 bases, and 4 bases lay outside the gene matches. The CDR3 contains 15 residues. The chain's CDR3 is CASSSLAGGPGELFF. The CDR3 DNA reads as TGCGCCAGCAGCAGTCTAGCGGGAGGGCCCGGGGAGCTGTTTTTT.

This sequence joins TRBV12-5 and TRBJ1-1; D gene unclear. V was trimmed by 7 bases and J by 0 bases, leaving 9 bases between them. In germline, CDR1 is LGHNT, CDR2 FRNRAP. The CDR3 is 13 amino acids. The CDR3 loop is CASVEQMNTEAFF. Written as DNA, the CDR3 is TGTGCTAGTGTTGAACAGATGAACACTGAAGCTTTCTTT. Full variable domain (outside the CDR3, taken from reference TRBV12-5 and TRBJ1-1): DARVTQTPRHKVTEMGQEVTMRCQPILGHNTVFWYRQTMMQGLELLAYFRNRAPLDDSGMPKDRFSAEMPDATLATLKIQPSEPRDSAVYFCASVEQMNTEAFFGQGTRLTVV.

The CDR3, as DNA: TGTGCCAGCAGCGTAGCTAGCGGGAGCGCCTCCTACAATGAGCAGTTCTTC. Amino acids: CASSVASGSASYNEQFF. The chain employs TRBV9 and TRBJ2-1; 10 bases are shared with TRBD2. In germline, CDR1 is SGDLS, CDR2 YYNGEE. The CDR3 runs 17 residues. Unmatched junction bases numbered 3, after V lost 0 bases and J lost 0 bases.

This clone came up a few times. The chain uses TRBV10-3 and TRBJ1-6; 8 bases line up with TRBD1. Trimming took 4 bases from V and 5 from J; bases not matched to a gene: 1. The germline V gene has CDR1 ENHRY and CDR2 SYGVKD. CDR3 length equals 14 residues. The CDR3 DNA follows: TGTGCCATCAGTGTGGACAGGGATAATTCACCCCTCCACTTT. Translation: CAISVDRDNSPLHF.

J is TRBJ1-3 and V is TRBV19; TRBD1 might be the D (5 bases). V shed 5 bases and J shed 0 bases, with 20 bases lying between them. The CDR3 consists of 18 residues. Germline loops: CDR1 LNHDA, CDR2 SQIVND (reference sequence). This CDR3 reads CASSLQWGVGVSGNTIYF. CDR3 DNA sequence: TGTGCCAGTAGTCTACAGTGGGGGGTAGGGGTCTCTGGAAACACCATATATTTT.

This clone appeared a single time. V gene TRBV11-3 combines with J gene TRBJ2-7; 10 bases match TRBD1. Trimming removed 1 base from V and 5 bases from J; junction bases left unmatched: 11. From germline, CDR1 is SGHNT and CDR2 YENEEA. The CDR3 runs to 17 residues. The CDR3 DNA sequence: TGTGCCAGCAGCTTAGGATCGGACCGGGACAGGGGCCACGAGCAGTACTTC. It encodes CASSLGSDRDRGHEQYF.

On this clone itself: Compared with germline, one end of the junction differs, possibly owing to a read error. The chain uses TRBV7-7 and TRBJ2-2; D uncertain. The CDR3 extends over 14 amino acids. CDR1 SSHAT and CDR2 FNYEAQ come from the germline V gene (reference sequence). CDR3 protein: CASSLTQNTGELFF. Here the CDR3 DNA reads TGTGCTAGCAGCTTGACACAGAACACCGGGGAGCTGTTTTTT.

V and J are TRBV30 and TRBJ2-7, with 7 bases matching TRBD2. The germline gives CDR1 GTSNPN, CDR2 SVGIG (reference sequence). The CDR3 totals 13 residues. V lost 2 bases, J lost 5 bases, and 6 bases stayed unmatched. CDR3 loop: CAWSRGDLDEQYF. The CDR3 DNA reads as TGTGCCTGGAGTCGGGGGGACTTGGACGAGCAGTACTTC.

V and J are TRBV14 and TRBJ2-4; a weak D match, TRBD1 (6 bases). The CDR3 spans 14 residues. V gave up 4 bases and J gave up 0 bases, with 7 bases separating them. CDR1 and CDR2 from the germline V gene are SGHDN and FVKESK. The CDR3 DNA reads as TGTGCCAGCAGCCTCAGGGGAGCCAAAAACATTCAGTACTTC. Translated: CASSLRGAKNIQYF.

In this sample, this clone turned up a few times. The CDR3 DNA reads as TGTGCCAGCAGCCTCGGTGGCTCCTACAATGAGCAGTTCTTC. This sequence encodes CASSLGGSYNEQFF. V is TRBV11-3 and J is TRBJ2-1; D is undetermined. The V end was cut by 5 bases, the J end by 0 bases, with 8 bases between. The length of the CDR3 is 14 residues. The germline V gene has CDR1 SGHNT and CDR2 YENEEA.

V gene TRBV6-5 combines with J gene TRBJ2-5; no firm D call. This CDR3 has 13 residues. CDR1 and CDR2 from the germline V gene are MNHEY and SVGAGI. The ends were cut back, 5 bases at V and 4 bases at J, with 11 bases in the middle. The CDR3 DNA sequence: TGTGCCAGCAGTCCCACTGCCGCAGAGACCCAGTACTTC. Translation: CASSPTAAETQYF.

The chain links TRBV14 to TRBJ2-2, with D possibly matching TRBD2 (6 bases). The CDR3 totals 13 residues. The germline gives CDR1 SGHDN, CDR2 FVKESK. Trimming removed 5 bases at V and 7 bases at J, with 11 bases between. The CDR3 DNA is TGTGCCAGCAGCTTCACTAGCTTCGGGGAGCTGTTTTTT. Its protein is CASSFTSFGELFF.

The rearrangement joins TRBV11-1 to TRBJ2-5; weak D call: TRBD1 (5 bases). This CDR3 region has 15 residues. Germline loops: CDR1 SGHAT, CDR2 FQDESV (reference sequence). Trimming pared 1 base from V and 0 bases from J, leaving 9 bases between. The CDR3: CASSLGTRYQETQYF. DNA for the CDR3: TGTGCCAGCAGCTTAGGGACACGATACCAAGAGACCCAGTACTTC.

This rearrangement joins TRBV12-3 or TRBV12-4 to TRBJ1-4; 9 positions agree with TRBD1. The length of the CDR3 is 13 residues. V gave up 6 bases and J gave up 8 bases; unmatched junction bases: 4. For the CDR3, the DNA is TGTGCCAGCAGGGTGACAGGGGGGGAAAAACTGTTTTTT. This codes for CASRVTGGEKLFF.

The V and J genes are TRBV24-1 and TRBJ2-5, with 11 bases matching TRBD2. The CDR3 is 15 residues long. Germline V lookup: CDR1 KGHDR, CDR2 SFDVKD. V lost 3 bases and J lost 3; bases outside the gene matches: 2. CDR3 sequence reads: CATSDTTSGKETQYF. In nucleotides, the CDR3 is TGTGCCACCAGTGATACGACTAGCGGGAAAGAGACCCAGTACTTC.

The rearrangement joins TRBV10-3 to TRBJ2-2; D remains unclear. CDR1 ENHRY and CDR2 SYGVKD come from the germline V gene. This CDR3 contains 14 residues. V was pared by 3 bases and J by 4 bases, with 9 bases between. CDR3 nucleotide sequence: TGTGCCATCAGTGATATAGTTGTCACCGGGGAGCTGTTTTTT. This codes for CAISDIVVTGELFF.

This chain joins TRBV11-2 and TRBJ1-4; tentative D call: TRBD1 (6 bases). V dropped 4 bases and J dropped 8 bases, with 17 bases sitting between them. From germline, CDR1 is SGHAT and CDR2 FQNNGV. The CDR3 runs 15 residues. This CDR3 reads CASSSGTGRVEKLFF. The CDR3 DNA is TGTGCCAGCAGCTCCGGAACAGGGAGGGTGGAAAAACTGTTTTTT.

The chain joins TRBV9 to TRBJ2-3; D not certain. V was trimmed by 0 bases and J by 6 bases, leaving 11 bases between them. Germline CDR1 reads SGDLS; CDR2 reads YYNGEE. The CDR3 has 14 residues. The CDR3 sequence: CASSVGAFGDTQYF. The CDR3 DNA is TGTGCCAGCAGCGTAGGAGCATTCGGGGATACGCAGTATTTT.

The chain carries TRBV11-2 and TRBJ1-5; 8 bases are a match to TRBD1. V lost 5 bases, J lost 4 bases, and 10 bases stayed unmatched. CDR1 and CDR2 (germline): SGHAT, FQNNGV. The CDR3 has 16 residues. The CDR3 DNA is TGTGCCAGCAGCCCAGGGTGGGGACAGGTGAATCAGCCCCAGCATTTT. It is translated as CASSPGWGQVNQPQHF.

A single count supports this clone. The V gene is TRBV5-1, the J gene TRBJ2-5; D may be TRBD1 (5 bases). Germline loops: CDR1 SGHRS, CDR2 YFSETQ. The CDR3 consists of 15 residues. With 0 bases removed from V and 1 base from J, the gap between germline ends came to 10 bases. This CDR3 reads CASSLGDSLQETQYF. The DNA for the CDR3 is TGCGCCAGCAGCTTGGGAGACAGCCTCCAAGAGACCCAGTACTTC.

This chain joins TRBV28 and TRBJ2-1, with 12 nucleotides matching TRBD2. Germline V gene sequence: CDR1 MDHEN, CDR2 SYDVKM. The length of the CDR3 is 15 residues. V lost 6 bases, J lost 6 bases, and 6 bases stayed unmatched. The CDR3 spells CASRQTSGRINEQFF. The CDR3, as DNA: TGTGCCAGCAGACAGACTAGCGGGAGAATCAATGAGCAGTTCTTC. Combining the CDR3 with reference TRBV28 and TRBJ2-1 gives the whole variable domain DVKVTQSSRYLVKRTGEKVFLECVQDMDHENMFWYRQDPGLGLRLIYFSYDVKMKEKGDIPEGYSVSREKKERFSLILESASTNQTSMYLCASRQTSGRINEQFFGPGTRLTVL.

This clone was observed a handful of times. The chain combines TRBV19 with TRBJ2-1; TRBD2 matches 9 bases. Trimming at V came to 3 bases and at J to 5 bases, leaving 8 bases not matched to a gene. The length of the CDR3 is 16 residues. Germline CDR1 reads LNHDA; CDR2 reads SQIVND (reference sequence). CDR3 protein: CASSMPTGLADNEQFF. The CDR3 region has the DNA TGTGCCAGTAGTATGCCTACGGGACTAGCAGACAATGAGCAGTTCTTC.

V and J are TRBV6-5 and TRBJ1-2, with TRBD1 matching over 7 bases. The CDR3 totals 15 residues. V was pared by 0 bases and J by 2 bases, with 3 bases of the junction left unmatched. CDR1 is MNHEY, CDR2 SVGAGI, per germline. CDR3 sequence (DNA): TGTGCCAGCAGTTACTCGGGGGACAGCAACTATGGCTACACCTTC. Its translation: CASSYSGDSNYGYTF.

V usage is TRBV28 and J usage is TRBJ1-2, with D tentatively TRBD1 (6 bases). V shed 3 bases and J shed 4 bases, with 12 bases lying between them. This CDR3 spans 14 amino acids. Germline V CDR1 and CDR2: MDHEN, SYDVKM. The CDR3 region is CASSFAGVIYGYTF. CDR3 nucleotides: TGTGCCAGCAGTTTCGCAGGGGTGATCTATGGCTACACCTTC.

The chain couples TRBV10-3 to TRBJ2-1; tentatively, D is TRBD1 (7 bases). The germline V and J ends were trimmed by 5 bases and 4 bases, with 24 bases remaining between them. The V gene's germline CDR1 is ENHRY and CDR2 SYGVKD. This CDR3 has 18 amino acids. The CDR3 region is CAISPRGGGPPWYNEQFF. The CDR3 DNA reads TGTGCCATCAGTCCACGCGGAGGGGGCCCCCCCTGGTACAATGAGCAGTTCTTC.

V is TRBV30 and J is TRBJ2-7; TRBD2 aligns across 13 bases. CDR3 size: 17 residues. Trimming at V came to 2 bases and at J to 0 bases, leaving 7 bases not matched to a gene. Germline values: CDR1 GTSNPN, CDR2 SVGIG (reference sequence). The CDR3 spells CAWSPTSGRKPSYEQYF. In DNA form, the CDR3 reads TGTGCCTGGAGTCCGACTAGCGGGAGGAAACCCTCCTACGAGCAGTACTTC.

The count of this clone is one. The V and J genes are TRBV27 and TRBJ2-1; TRBD2 aligns across 8 bases. Germline values: CDR1 MNHEY, CDR2 SMNVEV (reference sequence). J lost 4 bases, V lost 2 bases, and 4 bases had no gene match. There are 15 residues in the CDR3. In DNA form, the CDR3 reads TGTGCCAGCAGTTTAATGGCGGGAGGTTACAATGAGCAGTTCTTC. Translated, it gives CASSLMAGGYNEQFF.